This TCR beta chain was sequenced in a study of T-cell memory formation after mild COVID-19. Study outcomes and limitations: CD4+ contracting clones were mainly CM and EM; CD8+ ones, EMRA. Pre-infection memory carried some responding clones, suggesting that cross-reactive memory joined.

Comments on this clonotype: The antigen remains undetermined.

TCRdb re-derived calls from the 5' RACE reads in MiXCR, one entry per CDR3 protein. In the table there are approximately 230,000 distinct CDR3 sequences, 16% of which are singletons. CDR3 length: 14 amino acids. Trimming removed 5 bases at V and 4 bases at J, with 16 bases between. Germline CDR1 reads DFQATT; CDR2 reads SNEGSKA (reference sequence). The V and J genes are TRBV20-1 and TRBJ2-3; TRBD1 or TRBD2 may be the D gene (6 bases each). The sequence was obtained from a man younger than 35 who had mild COVID-19 (a few samples of this study predate the infection). Cell type and time point are not known. Sequencing was done on a sample of PBMCs or a T cell subset sorted from them (not recorded which). CDR3 sequence: CSAEGGVTADTQYF. The CDR3 DNA sequence: TGCAGTGCTGAGGGGGGTGTCACCGCAGATACGCAGTATTTT.